This T cell receptor beta chain was found in a study of early T cells in non-severe SARS-CoV-2 infection. This clonotype appeared many times. V was trimmed by 6 bases and J by 1 base, leaving 15 bases between them. Germline-derived CDR1 and CDR2 are MNHEY and SVGAGI. This CDR3 spans 15 amino acids. TCRdb reanalysed the 5' RACE reads using MiXCR and keeps one entry per CDR3 protein. Seen here are about 45,000 distinct CDR3 sequences, 9.5% to 13% observed once, and the top ten hold around a fifth. The sequence was obtained from an adult who was a healthcare worker with PCR-confirmed SARS-CoV-2 infection or an uninfected control (not recorded which). This chain links TRBV6-5 with TRBJ1-2, with D perhaps TRBD1 (5 bases). The specimen sequenced was whole blood. CDR3: CASRGGAGHNYGYTF. Written as DNA, the CDR3 is TGTGCCAGCAGAGGTGGGGCAGGCCATAACTATGGCTACACCTTC.